The clone carrying this T cell receptor (beta chain) was recorded only once. The CDR3 is 15 amino acids. V was clipped by 1 base and J by 6 bases; unmatched bases: 7. Germline V gene lookup returns CDR1 SGHVS and CDR2 FNYEAQ. As handled by the study authors: For nucleated cells, counts were estimated from reference gene primer amplification. Profiling relied on immunoSEQ multiplex PCR, and the TCRdb table lists in-frame clones only, not all of them. That table gives V, J and clone size, and the DNA gave D and trimming. The sample yields roughly 180,000 clones, approximately 80% seen once. This sample was taken from a study of blood T cell repertoires in COVID-19. Overall study: Italy, Spain and the United States were the sources of the convalescent and acute COVID-19 samples.

Input material: PBMCs or T cells enriched from blood (not recorded which). The receptor comes from a man aged 60 to 69 who had been exposed to COVID-19. The V call is TRBV7-6, the J call TRBJ2-7, with TRBD1 matching over 9 bases. The CDR3 nucleotides are TGTGCCAGCAGCTTAGTCGGTACAGGGGGCGGCGAGCAGTACTTC. Translation: CASSLVGTGGGEQYF.